The 11 T cell receptor beta chains listed next were all sequenced from one sample in a study of T cells after yellow fever vaccination. TCRdb re-derived calls from the 5' RACE reads in MiXCR, one entry per CDR3 protein. This table holds 140,000 to 150,000 distinct CDR3 sequences, about 6.9% found once. Material: CD4+ T cells sorted from PBMCs, obtained 10 days after the yellow fever booster vaccination. Receptors were obtained from a man aged 30 to 45 who received the YFV17D yellow fever vaccine.

This chain links TRBV18 with TRBJ2-1, with a tentative D call TRBD2 (6 bases). CDR1 is KGHSH and CDR2 is LQKENI in the germline V gene. Trimming took 3 bases from V and 3 from J, leaving 12 bases between them. CDR3 length: 15 amino acids. The CDR3 DNA is TGTGCCAGCTCACCCGGTCGGGAGTTCTACAATGAGCAGTTCTTC. Its translation: CASSPGREFYNEQFF.

This chain uses TRBV5-1 with TRBJ2-5, with unresolved D. The V end lost 1 base, the J end lost 2 bases, and 12 bases lay between the germline ends. This CDR3 is built from 15 residues. Germline V gene sequence: CDR1 SGHRS, CDR2 YFSETQ. The chain's CDR3 is CASSLIPMGQETQYF. CDR3 sequence (DNA): TGCGCCAGCAGCTTGATTCCAATGGGTCAAGAGACCCAGTACTTC.

This clonotype came up many times. The chain combines TRBV7-9 with TRBJ1-2; D not resolved. Trimming stripped 1 base from V and 2 bases from J, with 8 bases between. The germline V gene encodes CDR1 SEHNR and CDR2 FQNEAQ (reference sequence). This CDR3 region has 14 residues. The CDR3 region has the DNA TGTGCCAGCAGCTTAGGGGAAGGGAACTATGGCTACACCTTC. Residues: CASSLGEGNYGYTF.

This clonotype was detected many times. V is TRBV12-3 or TRBV12-4 and J is TRBJ2-3; 7 nucleotides agree with TRBD1. The CDR3 extends over 16 amino acids. Losses at the gene ends were 7 bases for V and 1 base for J; bases not matched to a gene: 11. The CDR3 DNA reads TGTGCCAGCACCCCCACAGGGGTAACGGGCACAGATACGCAGTATTTT. It codes for CASTPTGVTGTDTQYF.

The chain is built from TRBV11-3 and TRBJ2-1; D uncertain. Germline lookup yields CDR1 SGHNT and CDR2 YENEEA. The CDR3 totals 13 residues. V was cut by 5 bases and J by 4 bases, with 9 bases left in between. CDR3: CASSRNSYNEQFF. The CDR3 DNA follows: TGTGCCAGCAGCCGTAATAGTTACAATGAGCAGTTCTTC.

In this sample, this clonotype turned up many times. DNA of the CDR3: TGCGCCAGCAAGACTAGCGGAACTACAAGCACAGATACGCAGTATTTT. This translates into CASKTSGTTSTDTQYF. This rearrangement joins TRBV5-1 to TRBJ2-3, with 9 positions matching TRBD2. After removal of 6 bases from V and 0 bases from J, the junction contained 8 bases not matched to a gene. Germline CDR1 reads SGHRS; CDR2 reads YFSETQ. This CDR3 contains 16 residues.

This clonotype was observed many times. This sequence joins TRBV4-2 and TRBJ2-3; 8 nucleotides match TRBD2. The germline CDR1 and CDR2 sequences are LGHNA and YNFKEQ. This CDR3 is built from 17 residues. V was clipped by 0 bases and J by 6 bases; unmatched bases: 11. CDR3 DNA sequence: TGTGCCAGCAGCCAAGAAGGGCGCGGACTAGCTGCCGATACGCAGTATTTT. Its translation is CASSQEGRGLAADTQYF.

There are a few counts of this clonotype. This rearrangement joins TRBV28 to TRBJ2-1; 7 bases match TRBD2. CDR1 and CDR2 (germline): MDHEN, SYDVKM. Trimming at V came to 8 bases and at J to 3 bases, leaving 1 base not matched to a gene. The CDR3 has 12 amino acids. The CDR3 loop is CASRGGYNEQFF. CDR3 coding DNA: TGTGCCAGCCGCGGGGGCTACAATGAGCAGTTCTTC.

This clonotype was counted at least ten times. J is TRBJ1-1 and V is TRBV29-1, with 9 nucleotides matching TRBD1. Per germline, CDR1 SQVTM and CDR2 ANQGSEA. There are 14 residues in the CDR3. V lost 5 bases and J lost 4; bases outside the gene matches: 8. The CDR3 DNA follows: TGCAGCGTTCGGACAGGGGAGGTCGGCACTGAAGCTTTCTTT. Its protein product is CSVRTGEVGTEAFF.

The chain joins TRBV20-1 to TRBJ2-7; D call uncertain. V was clipped by 0 bases and J by 4 bases, with 7 bases between them. The CDR3 has 12 residues. CDR1 and CDR2 (germline): DFQATT, SNEGSKA (reference sequence). This CDR3 reads CSARENRYEQYF. For the CDR3, the DNA is TGCAGTGCTAGAGAGAACCGATACGAGCAGTACTTC.

This clonotype showed up many times. The chain has TRBV12-3 or TRBV12-4 and TRBJ1-2; no firm D call. The CDR3 loop spans 14 amino acids. The ends were cut back, 1 base at V and 0 bases at J, with 6 bases in the middle. CDR3 DNA: TGTGCCAGCAGTTTAGGGCAGGCTAACTATGGCTACACCTTC. Translation: CASSLGQANYGYTF.